This is a list of T cell receptor beta chains from one sample in a study of Graves' ophthalmopathy and Graves' hyperthyroidism. MiXCR, run by TCRdb on the multiplex PCR reads, gives a single entry per CDR3 protein. Of 600,000 to 950,000 distinct CDR3 sequences in the sample, around 40% were seen once. Sequenced material: peripheral blood. The receptors derive from an adult man with Graves' ophthalmopathy. CDR3s leave out the opening cysteine and the closing phenylalanine or tryptophan. Only part of the rows carry a size: once, few, many, or a class if the clone is expanded.

>NA|TRBV29-1
SVGRERYGYT
>few|TRBV9
ASSDRPGTSVFGELF
>few|TRBV19
ASTRNVGQLNTEAF
>NA|TRBV14
ASSHGRWLDTEAF
>NA|TRBV24-1
AWSAQGNQPQH
>few|TRBV14
ASSQDRREAF
>NA|TRBV12-3/TRBV12-4
ASSFLGAGDEQC
>many|TRBV7-9
ASSPGTNYGYT
>NA|TRBV7-9
ASSPPDRGEKLF
>NA|TRBV4-1
ASSHNEKLF
>NA|TRBV20-1
SASNPREVDPQH
>many|TRBV12-3/TRBV12-4
ASSLSDEKLF
>many|TRBV25-1
ASSGGLGREPQH
>few|TRBV6-6
ASSSRGTAWTEEQY
>NA|TRBV2
ASSEFTLNSEAF
>many|TRBV10-3
AISGTGDGGT
>NA|TRBV12-3/TRBV12-4
ASSYSQGTEAF
>many|TRBV14
ASSQDLAYGYT
>NA|TRBV20-1
SATKTGGNEKLF
>NA|TRBV5-8
ASSPDSLIGTGELF
>few|TRBV20-1
SASSRSGSSSGANVLT
>NA|TRBV24-1
ATSDPGTRGHPQH
>many|TRBV7-9
ASSLRESGYT
>few|TRBV12-5
ASGLVKGRGLSYT
>many|TRBV19
ASNSGRDIYGYT
>NA|TRBV19
ASSILGSSGNTIY
>NA|TRBV25-1
ASSYRDRGAVNTGELF
>NA|TRBV10-2
ASSRVQGVSPLH
>NA|TRBV29-1
SLGREDTGELF
>few|TRBV29-1
SATGGAEEKLF
>few|TRBV6-5
ASSYSTAGPIY
>NA|TRBV10-1
ASSDWDYHLTDTQY
>many|TRBV12-3/TRBV12-4
ASSLHGAGQETQY
>many|TRBV25-1
ASSDPGRMGHEQY
>many|TRBV7-8
ASSPRPTGDLPYEQY
>NA|TRBV11-2
ASSWTGPTEAF
>NA|TRBV7-9
ASSWGASGYEQY
>NA|TRBV27
ASSGTGTNPGTQY
>few|TRBV2
ASSQDGRRQPQH
>many|TRBV7-9
ASSAGTGSGGYT
>many|TRBV6-6
ASSPLEDEQY
>many|TRBV7-9
ASSAQGPEAF
>many|TRBV29-1
SVEPGQGAGETQY
>many|TRBV20-1
SASDGDEQY
>NA|TRBV10-3
ASSEDDRAGYT
>many|TRBV7-9
ASRRRGQETQY
>few|TRBV12-3/TRBV12-4
ASRTGRSGANVLT
>NA|TRBV7-9
ASSLVTVISQETQY
>few|TRBV10-3
ASGYDRYEQY
>NA|TRBV12-3/TRBV12-4
ASRRQGAWVTEAF
>many|TRBV7-3
ASSCYSRGPTEAF
>NA|TRBV10-2
ASIRTGGNEQY
>many|TRBV13
ASSSDFLNTEAF
>NA|TRBV7-7
ASSPGLTIYTGELF
>few|TRBV19
ASSSPARGQGETQY
>NA|TRBV4-2
ASSQHLAGGQETQY
>NA|TRBV28
ASRGAGSGNSPLH